The 18 T cell receptor beta chains below all came from one sample that was sequenced in a study of blood T cell repertoires in COVID-19. Produced via immunoSEQ multiplex PCR; TCRdb's table is partial and in-frame only. The sample includes 150,000 to 200,000 clones, about 90% seen only once; the top ten take roughly 0.78%. Specimen: peripheral blood. These receptors all stem from a woman between 65 and 79 years old with acute or convalescent COVID-19.

This chain uses TRBV10-1 with TRBJ1-1; a possible D gene is TRBD1 (5 bases). V gave up 4 bases and J gave up 3 bases, with 15 bases separating them. The CDR3 is made up of 15 amino acids. The germline V gene encodes CDR1 WNHNN and CDR2 SYGVQD (reference sequence). The CDR3 coding sequence is TGCGCCAGCAGTGGAGGACCAGGGAGGCACACTGAAGCTTTCTTT. Protein product: CASSGGPGRHTEAFF.

The chain has TRBV7-6 and TRBJ2-1; D is possibly TRBD2 (6 bases). The CDR3 has 14 amino acids. Deletions cut 5 bases from V and 2 bases from J, with 10 bases between. Germline lookup yields CDR1 SGHVS and CDR2 FNYEAQ. Written as DNA, the CDR3 is TGTGCCAGCAGCCGGGACTCCACCTACAATGAGCAGTTCTTC. It codes for CASSRDSTYNEQFF.

The gene calls are TRBV29-1 and TRBJ2-3; 12 bases line up with TRBD2. The germline CDR1 and CDR2 sequences are SQVTM and ANQGSEA. There are 14 residues in the CDR3. J gave up 6 bases and V 4 bases, and 5 bases lay outside the gene matches. CDR3 residues: CSVGATSGRDTQYF. The CDR3 region has the DNA TGCAGCGTTGGGGCAACTAGCGGGAGGGATACGCAGTATTTT.

CDR3 sequence: CASSYSRVGTGELFF. The CDR3 DNA reads TGTGCCAGCAGTTACTCCCGGGTTGGCACCGGGGAGCTGTTTTTT. The chain joins TRBV6-5 to TRBJ2-2; D is unresolved. Germline lookup yields CDR1 MNHEY and CDR2 SVGAGI. CDR3 length: 15 amino acids. V was clipped by 0 bases and J by 4 bases, with 9 bases between them.

This clone was found once. The gene calls are TRBV18 and TRBJ1-2, with 8 bases fitting TRBD1. After removal of 3 bases from V and 3 bases from J, the junction contained 6 bases not matched to a gene. Germline loops: CDR1 KGHSH, CDR2 LQKENI. CDR3 size: 15 residues. The CDR3 loop is CASSPTGDFYYGYTF. The CDR3 DNA is TGTGCCAGCTCACCGACAGGGGACTTCTACTATGGCTACACCTTC.

This CDR3 is CASSQAVSGSNEKLFF. The DNA for the CDR3 is TGCGCCAGCAGCCAAGCCGTCTCAGGATCTAATGAAAAACTGTTTTTT. The chain recombines TRBV4-3 with TRBJ1-4; D unresolved. This CDR3 comprises 16 residues. V was trimmed by 1 base and J by 3 bases, leaving 12 bases between them. Germline CDR1 is LGHNA and CDR2 is YSLEER.

This chain uses TRBV12-3 or TRBV12-4 with TRBJ1-5; D may be TRBD1 (6 bases). Trimming pared 5 bases from V and 2 bases from J, leaving 7 bases between. CDR3 length: 13 residues. The DNA for the CDR3 is TGTGCCAGCAGTAGACAGGGCAATCAGCCCCAGCATTTT. Translated, it gives CASSRQGNQPQHF.

The genes are TRBV7-9 and TRBJ2-1, with D tentatively TRBD1 (5 bases). Germline V gene sequence: CDR1 SEHNR, CDR2 FQNEAQ (reference sequence). The CDR3 covers 16 residues. Trimming took 1 base from V and 5 from J, leaving 15 bases between them. CDR3 sequence: CASSLVARALDNEQFF. In DNA, the CDR3 is TGTGCCAGCAGCTTAGTTGCCAGGGCCCTAGACAATGAGCAGTTCTTC.

V usage is TRBV3-1 (or the pseudogene TRBV3-2) and J usage is TRBJ2-7; TRBD2 matches at 11 bases. This CDR3 has 14 amino acids. Trimming removed 3 bases from V and 4 bases from J; junction bases left unmatched: 2. From germline, CDR1 is LGHDT and CDR2 YNNKEL (reference sequence). The CDR3 reads CASSHSGREYEQYF. The CDR3 DNA follows: TGTGCCAGCAGCCATAGCGGGAGGGAGTACGAGCAGTACTTC.

This sequence joins TRBV6-6 and TRBJ2-7; TRBD2 agrees at 9 bases. The V and J ends lost 8 bases and 6 bases, in that order; junction bases with no gene match: 8. The CDR3 totals 13 residues. Germline CDR1 MNHNY, CDR2 SVGAGI (reference sequence). Here the CDR3 reads CASGGGGVFEQYF. The CDR3 DNA is TGTGCCAGCGGCGGCGGGGGGGTATTCGAGCAGTACTTC.

The sample holds a few counts of this clone. This chain joins TRBV6-5 and TRBJ1-6; a possible D gene is TRBD1 (6 bases). Trimming left V 7 bases short and J 7 bases short, with 14 bases between. CDR1 and CDR2 (germline): MNHEY, SVGAGI. The CDR3 is made up of 14 amino acids. CDR3 nucleotide sequence: TGTGCCAGCACCCTCGGACAGACAAATTCACCCCTCCACTTT. It is translated as CASTLGQTNSPLHF.

In this sample, this clone turned up once. The J gene is TRBJ2-7, the V gene TRBV6-4; a weak D match, TRBD2 (6 bases). From germline, CDR1 is MRHNA and CDR2 SNTAGT. The CDR3 contains 16 residues. Trimming shortened V by 6 bases and J by 4 bases, and 22 bases separated the two germline ends. CDR3 DNA sequence: TGTGCCAGCAGCCGTATACACAGGAGGGTGGGGTACGAGCAGTACTTC. Its protein product is CASSRIHRRVGYEQYF.

This chain joins TRBV20-1 and TRBJ1-1; no firm D call. Germline lookup yields CDR1 DFQATT and CDR2 SNEGSKA (reference sequence). The V end was cut by 0 bases, the J end by 5 bases, with 4 bases between. The CDR3 totals 11 residues. The CDR3 region is CSARDLTEAFF. CDR3 coding DNA: TGCAGTGCTAGAGATCTGACTGAAGCTTTCTTT.

The chain couples TRBV6-5 to TRBJ1-1, with 7 positions matching TRBD1. From germline, CDR1 is MNHEY and CDR2 SVGAGI. The V segment lost 5 bases and the J segment 5 bases; nucleotides outside the gene matches: 5. This CDR3 is 13 amino acids long. The chain's CDR3 is CASSPGQKTEAFF. The CDR3 nucleotides read TGTGCCAGCAGTCCGGGACAGAAGACTGAAGCTTTCTTT.

J is TRBJ2-7 and V is TRBV13, with 9 bases aligning to TRBD1. This CDR3 has 13 amino acids. V lost 5 bases and J lost 5; bases outside the gene matches: 4. In germline, CDR1 is PRHDT, CDR2 FYEKMQ (reference sequence). The CDR3 bases are TGTGCCAGCAGCCTACAGGGGGCCAACGAGCAGTACTTC. Amino acid sequence: CASSLQGANEQYF. Drawing the rest from reference TRBV13 and TRBJ2-7, the complete variable domain is AAGVIQSPRHLIKEKRETATLKCYPIPRHDTVYWYQQGPGQDPQFLISFYEKMQSDKGSIPDRFSAQQFSDYHSELNMSSLELGDSALYFCASSLQGANEQYFGPGTRLTVT.

The chain links TRBV28 to TRBJ2-1, with D hard to call. The V gene lost 5 bases and the J gene lost 5 bases, with 19 bases spanning the gap. This CDR3 has 16 residues. Germline V gene sequence: CDR1 MDHEN, CDR2 SYDVKM. DNA for the CDR3: TGTGCCAGCAGTAGCGCGACGCGCGCGCTAAACAATGAGCAGTTCTTC. This encodes CASSSATRALNNEQFF.

The V call is TRBV7-2, the J call TRBJ2-2; D not resolved. The CDR3 totals 16 residues. Germline V CDR1 and CDR2: SGHTA, FQGNSA. Between the trimmed V and J ends, which lost 5 bases and 0 bases, there was a span of 13 bases. The CDR3 region is CASSLRGFANTGELFF. The CDR3 bases are TGTGCCAGCAGCCTTCGAGGCTTCGCGAACACCGGGGAGCTGTTTTTT.

The CDR3 protein is CASSQEQGEAFF. As DNA, the CDR3 is TGCGCCAGCAGCCAGGAACAGGGGGAAGCTTTCTTT. The chain carries TRBV4-1 and TRBJ1-1, with 7 nucleotides matching TRBD1. Germline CDR1 MGHRA, CDR2 YSYEKL. V lost 3 bases, J lost 8 bases, and 3 bases stayed unmatched. The CDR3 is 12 amino acids.